The 18 T cell receptor beta chains reported below all come from one sample, sequenced in a study of cytomegalovirus exposure and HLA in healthy donors. Primers for the PCR totalled 60 Vbeta and 13 Jbeta. Using immunoSEQ multiplex PCR, the repertoire was profiled, and TCRdb retains in-frame clones only, with some absent. There are some 85,000 clones in the sample; around 79% occur only once, and 5.5% to 7.5% lies in the top ten. The sequenced material came from PBMCs. These receptors were taken from a man aged 18 to 30 in good health and CMV-seropositive.

The chain has TRBV9 and TRBJ2-7; D is possibly TRBD1 (6 bases). Germline V lookup: CDR1 SGDLS, CDR2 YYNGEE. The CDR3 loop spans 14 amino acids. Between the trimmed V and J ends, which lost 0 bases and 3 bases, there was a span of 10 bases. The CDR3 reads CASSVGQAFYEQYF. For the CDR3, the DNA is TGTGCCAGCAGCGTAGGACAGGCATTCTACGAGCAGTACTTC.

The chain links TRBV6-5 to TRBJ1-5; TRBD1 aligns across 8 bases. Losses at the gene ends were 6 bases for V and 3 bases for J; bases not matched to a gene: 7. CDR3 length: 15 residues. Germline V gene lookup returns CDR1 MNHEY and CDR2 SVGAGI. The CDR3 DNA reads TGTGCCAGCAGGGCGGGACAGGCTTTCAATCAGCCCCAGCATTTT. Encoded protein: CASRAGQAFNQPQHF.

The chain has TRBV4-1 and TRBJ2-5; D might be TRBD2 (6 bases). The CDR3 is 12 residues long. V lost 6 bases and J lost 2, with 7 bases in between. Germline values: CDR1 MGHRA, CDR2 YSYEKL. CDR3 DNA sequence: TGCGCCAGCAGGGGACTTCAAGAGACCCAGTACTTC. The encoded protein is CASRGLQETQYF.

The J gene is TRBJ1-5, the V gene TRBV4-1; tentative D call: TRBD1 (5 bases). The CDR3 length is 15 residues. Looked up from germline, CDR1 is MGHRA and CDR2 is YSYEKL. V dropped 4 bases and J dropped 5 bases, with 15 bases sitting between them. The CDR3 DNA is TGCGCCAGCAGCCGGTCTTGGGGCCCGGATCAGCCCCAGCATTTT. It is translated as CASSRSWGPDQPQHF.

The chain joins TRBV7-6 to TRBJ1-1; no clear D gene. CDR3 size: 14 residues. The V gene lost 1 base and the J gene lost 5 bases, with 11 bases spanning the gap. Germline V gives CDR1 SGHVS, CDR2 FNYEAQ. CDR3 amino acids: CASSLGWARTEAFF. In DNA, the CDR3 is TGTGCCAGCAGCTTAGGCTGGGCCCGGACTGAAGCTTTCTTT.

The genes are TRBV6-5 and TRBJ2-5; the D gene is possibly TRBD1 (6 bases). Trimming removed 6 bases from V and 3 bases from J, with 17 bases in between. The germline CDR1 and CDR2 sequences are MNHEY and SVGAGI. The CDR3 contains 15 residues. The DNA for the CDR3 is TGTGCCAGCAGCGCACAGGGATTGGTAAAAGAGACCCAGTACTTC. Protein sequence: CASSAQGLVKETQYF.

The CDR3 is CASSGWEGKNTEAFF. CDR3 nucleotide sequence: TGTGCCAGCAGTGGTTGGGAGGGGAAGAACACTGAAGCTTTCTTT. The chain employs TRBV5-4 and TRBJ1-1; D might be TRBD1 (5 bases). The V gene lost 5 bases and the J gene lost 1 base, with 15 bases spanning the gap. CDR3 length: 15 residues. Germline loops: CDR1 SGHNT, CDR2 YYREEE (reference sequence). Together with reference TRBV5-4 and TRBJ1-1, the CDR3 gives the full variable domain: ETGVTQSPTHLIKTRGQQVTLRCSSQSGHNTVSWYQQALGQGPQFIFQYYREEENGRGNFPPRFSGLQFPNYSSELNVNALELDDSALYLCASSGWEGKNTEAFFGQGTRLTVV.

The V and J genes are TRBV5-6 and TRBJ1-2, with D tentatively TRBD1 (6 bases). V was shortened by 4 bases and J by 5 bases, with 12 bases between the two germline ends. Germline lookup yields CDR1 SGHDT and CDR2 YYEEEE. This CDR3 has 13 residues. The CDR3 is CASSLRGQYGYTF. In nucleotides, the CDR3 is TGTGCCAGCAGCCTCAGGGGCCAATATGGCTACACCTTC.

The chain joins TRBV6-5 to TRBJ2-7; D is unclear. V dropped 8 bases and J dropped 2 bases, with 16 bases sitting between them. CDR1 and CDR2 from the germline V gene are MNHEY and SVGAGI. The CDR3 totals 14 residues. The CDR3 here is CASLGAYPPYEQYF. The CDR3 bases are TGTGCCAGCCTGGGCGCATACCCACCCTACGAGCAGTACTTC.

The chain recombines TRBV6-5 with TRBJ2-3, with 7 positions matching TRBD2. This CDR3 contains 15 residues. After removal of 0 bases from V and 6 bases from J, the junction contained 6 bases not matched to a gene. Germline V gene lookup returns CDR1 MNHEY and CDR2 SVGAGI. The chain's CDR3 is CASSYSGGSGDTQYF. The CDR3 DNA reads as TGTGCCAGCAGTTACTCTGGCGGGAGCGGGGATACGCAGTATTTT.

The chain links TRBV9 to TRBJ2-7, with 8 bases matching TRBD1. The CDR3 is made up of 15 amino acids. Unmatched junction bases numbered 6, after V lost 2 bases and J lost 2 bases. Germline values: CDR1 SGDLS, CDR2 YYNGEE. CDR3 loop: CASSVTSTGAYEQYF. In nucleotides, the CDR3 is TGTGCCAGCAGCGTTACCTCGACAGGGGCCTACGAGCAGTACTTC.

This clone was seen a few times. The genes are TRBV19 and TRBJ2-3, with a weak D call TRBD1 (5 bases). Trimming took 6 bases from V and 4 from J, leaving 11 bases between them. This CDR3 has 13 amino acids. The germline V gene has CDR1 LNHDA and CDR2 SQIVND (reference sequence). The CDR3 spells CASSLAGSDTQYF. The CDR3, as DNA: TGTGCCAGTAGCCTGGCAGGGTCAGATACGCAGTATTTT.

The rearrangement links TRBV10-2 to TRBJ2-7, with D hard to call. Per the germline V gene, CDR1 is WSHSY and CDR2 is SAAADI. This CDR3 has 13 amino acids. V was cut by 5 bases and J by 1 base, with 9 bases left in between. CDR3 nucleotides: TGCGCCAGCAGTCTCGGTTCTTCCTACGAGCAGTACTTC. The encoded protein is CASSLGSSYEQYF.

This chain uses TRBV4-1 with TRBJ2-7; TRBD2 agrees at 15 bases. The CDR3 is 17 amino acids. The V segment lost 1 base and the J segment 6 bases; nucleotides outside the gene matches: 7. Germline V gene lookup returns CDR1 MGHRA and CDR2 YSYEKL. The CDR3 coding sequence is TGCGCCAGCAGCCAAGGAGATCGGGGACTAGCGGGAGGCGAGCAGTACTTC. Protein sequence: CASSQGDRGLAGGEQYF.

The chain is built from TRBV2 and TRBJ2-1; 9 nucleotides align to TRBD2. Per the germline V gene, CDR1 is SNHLY and CDR2 is FYNNEI. V trimming: 7 bases; J trimming: 0 bases; junction bases outside the gene matches: 7. The CDR3 sequence is 16 residues long. The chain's CDR3 is CASKASGTSSYNEQFF. The CDR3 DNA reads as TGTGCCAGCAAGGCTAGCGGGACGAGCTCCTACAATGAGCAGTTCTTC. The variable domain in full, with the rest retrieved from reference TRBV2 and TRBJ2-1, is EPEVTQTPSHQVTQMGQEVILRCVPISNHLYFYWYRQILGQKVEFLVSFYNNEISEKSEIFDDQFSVERPDGSNFTLKIRSTKLEDSAMYFCASKASGTSSYNEQFFGPGTRLTVL.

This chain connects TRBV2 to TRBJ1-5, with 8 bases lining up with TRBD1. V trimming: 6 bases; J trimming: 0 bases; junction bases outside the gene matches: 1. In germline, CDR1 is SNHLY, CDR2 FYNNEI. The CDR3 is 14 amino acids. The CDR3 nucleotides read TGTGCCAGCAGGGACAGGGTTAGCAATCAGCCCCAGCATTTT. Amino acids: CASRDRVSNQPQHF.

This clone was counted between two and nine times. This rearrangement joins TRBV4-1 to TRBJ1-4, with TRBD1 identical over 7 bases. CDR1 and CDR2 (germline): MGHRA, YSYEKL. V dropped 8 bases and J dropped 8; count of bases not matched to a gene: 8. The CDR3 contains 13 residues. The CDR3: CASQGGAWEKLFF. The CDR3 nucleotides are TGCGCCAGCCAAGGGGGCGCCTGGGAAAAACTGTTTTTT.

The CDR3 region is CASSQRWTDSNTEAFF. CDR3 bases: TGCGCCAGCAGCCAGAGATGGACAGATTCGAACACTGAAGCTTTCTTT. The chain joins TRBV5-1 to TRBJ1-1; tentative D call: TRBD1 (6 bases). In germline, CDR1 is SGHRS, CDR2 YFSETQ. The CDR3 runs 16 residues. V was cut by 4 bases and J by 1 base, with 17 bases left in between.